This TCR beta chain was sequenced for a study of neoadjuvant anti-PD-1 for oral cavity cancer (dated by TCRdb to the early 2020s). Context from the whole study: Before undergoing curative-intent surgical resection, most patients got three to four biweekly nivolumab doses at 3 mg/kg. A fourth nivolumab dose was given around day 43 to patients without progression, and definitive surgical resection was performed in those patients on days 50-56. Under RECIST 1.1, a patient counted as a responder if showing complete response, partial response or stable disease, and as a non-responder if showing progression. The parent correlative cohort included some 13 patients, with an approximately 35% response rate.

Reading the label with the study, this specimen's time point is: after neoadjuvant nivolumab, at surgical resection. Patients had been newly diagnosed with stage II-IVA oral cavity squamous cell carcinoma, and no prior systemic or radiation treatment had been given to the patients. The cohort consisted of patients with HPV-negative, locally advanced oral cavity squamous cell carcinoma. Peripheral blood mononuclear cells were analyzed directly, without maintenance or expansion in culture. The samples were drawn from a longitudinal correlative study tied to a single-arm phase II trial testing neoadjuvant nivolumab in oral cavity squamous cell carcinoma. Subject-matched pre- and post-treatment PBMCs and tumors from three responders and three non-responders were subjected to genomic DNA-based TCRbeta sequencing. Peripheral blood mononuclear cells were drawn once before nivolumab treatment and a second time after treatment, when surgery took place. The Maxwell RSC DNA from Cells kit was used to extract genomic DNA from PBMCs.

For deep sequencing, PBMC libraries mostly used around 470 ng of input genomic DNA, with six replicates for each sample. TCRbeta libraries were prepared with the immunoSEQ hsTCRbeta kit according to the manufacturer's instructions. Sequencing of the completed libraries took place using an Illumina NovaSeq 6000 S4 flow cell after they had been pooled to 2.5 to 3.5 nM. The original methods were these. Raw data preprocessing and quality control were performed with the immunoSEQ Analyzer. The analysis was limited to productive rearrangements, and each clonotype was defined by a unique CDR3 amino acid sequence. Using the R package tcR, the researchers computed the Gini-Simpson index as their estimate of repertoire clonality. Student's t test was used to compare Gini indices, and Pearson correlation was used to assess associations with tumor size change. This is the immuneACCESS table as TCRdb keeps it, with only in-frame sequences that have V and J called. A part of the clones is gone; compared with another copy, unresolved V genes explain less than half, and the rest is unexplained. V, J and clone size reflect that table, while D and trimming were determined from the DNA. The sample data list roughly 68,000 clones, and roughly 90% of these were observed just once. The top ten clones comprise around 2.8% of the sample.

Regarding this clone: Its specific antigen is unknown. Within one base of it there is no much larger clone, and no base qualities were kept.

Study-wide conclusions, independent of this receptor: Higher pretreatment blood Treg/Th17 ratios correlated with higher pretreatment blood TCRbeta clonality and lower post-treatment tumor TCRbeta clonality. The TCR analyses had only three patients in each response group, and the authors called for validation in larger cohorts. After neoadjuvant nivolumab, T cell clonality (Gini index) in PBMCs was significantly higher in non-responders than in responders.

V sheds 5 bases and J sheds 2 bases, leaving 14 bases between their ends. Reading from cysteine to phenylalanine, the CDR3 counts 15 amino acids. The DNA shown is the 45-base CDR3, in frame from base 1. For CDR1 and CDR2, the germline V gene lists MNHEY and SVGAGI. Sequencing was performed on PBMCs, taken after nivolumab (anti-PD-1) treatment. The receptor was derived from a person aged 35 to 85 with oral cavity squamous cell carcinoma. The sequence links TRBV6-5 to TRBJ2-3; the D element could tentatively be TRBD1 or TRBD2, as 6 bases agree for each. The DNA sequence is as follows: TGTGCCAGCAGTCGAACAGGGACTCACACAGATACGCAGTATTTT. This encodes CASSRTGTHTDTQYF.